This TCR beta chain stems from a study of post-analysis software for immune sequencing data. This clonotype was observed a few times. Each TCR beta cDNA library carried unique molecular identifiers. One entry per CDR3 protein results from TCRdb running MiXCR on the PCR reads. The profile covers 150,000 or so distinct CDR3 sequences, with about 37% appearing a single time and 28% taken by the ten largest. Per germline, CDR1 PRHDT and CDR2 FYEKMQ (reference sequence). V gave up 3 bases and J gave up 4 bases; unmatched junction bases: 7. CDR3 size: 15 residues. This clonotype was sampled from a girl between 5 and 17 years old with multiple sclerosis. The specimen was blood, collected after autologous hematopoietic stem cell transplantation. This chain links TRBV13 with TRBJ1-2, with 8 nucleotides matching TRBD1. DNA of the CDR3: TGTGCCAGCAGCTTGAGGACAGGGAGCAGCTATGGCTACACCTTC. Its translation is CASSLRTGSSYGYTF. The full variable domain, in which reference TRBV13 and TRBJ1-2 provide the parts outside the CDR3, is AAGVIQSPRHLIKEKRETATLKCYPIPRHDTVYWYQQGPGQDPQFLISFYEKMQSDKGSIPDRFSAQQFSDYHSELNMSSLELGDSALYFCASSLRTGSSYGYTFGSGTRLTVV.